This T cell receptor (beta chain) was sequenced during a study of blood T cell repertoires in COVID-19. Method: immunoSEQ multiplex PCR; TCRdb's copy keeps in-frame clones and lacks some. The data hold about 200,000 clones, with roughly 94% observed a single time. The V segment lost 4 bases and the J segment 10 bases; nucleotides outside the gene matches: 7. Germline V gene lookup returns CDR1 MGHRA and CDR2 YSYEKL. The length of the CDR3 is 14 residues. The material sequenced was peripheral blood. This receptor was identified in a man aged 25 to 45 with COVID-19, enrolled during active disease. The chain couples TRBV4-1 to TRBJ2-1, with 10 nucleotides matching TRBD2. In DNA, the CDR3 is TGCGCCAGCAGCCGGTCCCTAGCGGGGGACGAGCAGTTCTTC. It specifies CASSRSLAGDEQFF.